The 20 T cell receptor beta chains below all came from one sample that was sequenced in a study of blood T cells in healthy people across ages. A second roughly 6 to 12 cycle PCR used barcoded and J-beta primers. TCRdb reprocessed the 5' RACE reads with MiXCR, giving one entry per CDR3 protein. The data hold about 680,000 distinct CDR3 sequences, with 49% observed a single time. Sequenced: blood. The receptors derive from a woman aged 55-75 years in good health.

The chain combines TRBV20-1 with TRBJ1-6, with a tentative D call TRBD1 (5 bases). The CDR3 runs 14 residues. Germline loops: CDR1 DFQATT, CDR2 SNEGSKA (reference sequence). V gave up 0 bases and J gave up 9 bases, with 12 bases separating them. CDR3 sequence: CSARETWGPSPLHF. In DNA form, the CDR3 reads TGCAGTGCTAGAGAGACGTGGGGACCTTCACCCCTCCACTTT.

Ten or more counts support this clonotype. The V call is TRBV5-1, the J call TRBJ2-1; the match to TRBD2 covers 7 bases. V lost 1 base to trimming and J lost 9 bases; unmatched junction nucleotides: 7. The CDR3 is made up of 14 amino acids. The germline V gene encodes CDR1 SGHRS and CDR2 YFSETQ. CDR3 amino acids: CASSLPSSGFEQFF. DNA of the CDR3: TGCGCCAGCAGCTTGCCCTCTAGCGGATTTGAGCAGTTCTTC.

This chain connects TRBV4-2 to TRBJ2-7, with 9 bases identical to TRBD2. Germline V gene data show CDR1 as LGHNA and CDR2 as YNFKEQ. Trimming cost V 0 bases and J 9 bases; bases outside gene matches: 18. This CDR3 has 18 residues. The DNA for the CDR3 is TGTGCCAGCAGCCAAGACGCCGCGGGGGGGCGGACTTACAATGGGCAGTACTTC. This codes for CASSQDAAGGRTYNGQYF.

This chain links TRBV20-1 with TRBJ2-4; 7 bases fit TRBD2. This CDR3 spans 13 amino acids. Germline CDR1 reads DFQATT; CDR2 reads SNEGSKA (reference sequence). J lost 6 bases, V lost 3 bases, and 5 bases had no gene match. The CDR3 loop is CSASPASGNIQYF. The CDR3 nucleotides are TGCAGTGCTAGTCCGGCTAGCGGAAACATTCAGTACTTC.

The DNA of the CDR3 is TGTGCCAGCAGTCCAGCGGGAGGGTCCTACAATGAGCAGTTCTTC. Encoded protein: CASSPAGGSYNEQFF. The rearrangement uses TRBV7-3 and TRBJ2-1, with 10 bases lining up with TRBD2. Germline V gene lookup returns CDR1 SGHTA and CDR2 FQGTGA. The CDR3 is 15 amino acids. Trimming removed 6 bases from V and 1 base from J; junction bases left unmatched: 3.

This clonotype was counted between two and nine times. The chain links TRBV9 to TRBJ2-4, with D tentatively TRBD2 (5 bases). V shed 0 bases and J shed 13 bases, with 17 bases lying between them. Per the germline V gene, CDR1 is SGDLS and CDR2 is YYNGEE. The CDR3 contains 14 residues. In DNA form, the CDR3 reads TGTGCCAGCAGCGTAGCGGGAATCAATAGAGAGCAGTACTTC. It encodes CASSVAGINREQYF.

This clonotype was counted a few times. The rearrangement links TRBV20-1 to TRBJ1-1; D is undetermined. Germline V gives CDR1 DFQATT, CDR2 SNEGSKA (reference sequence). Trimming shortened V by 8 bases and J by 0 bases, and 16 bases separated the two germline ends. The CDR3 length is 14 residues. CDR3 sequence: CSQKRESLNTEAFF. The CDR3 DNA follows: TGCAGTCAAAAAAGGGAGTCGTTGAACACTGAAGCTTTCTTT.

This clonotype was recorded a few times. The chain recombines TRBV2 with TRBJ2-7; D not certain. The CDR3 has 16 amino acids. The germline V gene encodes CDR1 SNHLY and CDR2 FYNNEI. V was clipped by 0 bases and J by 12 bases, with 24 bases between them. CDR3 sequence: CASSEASPGRPATSYF. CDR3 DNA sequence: TGTGCCAGCAGTGAAGCGAGCCCGGGTAGGCCGGCAACGTCGTACTTC.

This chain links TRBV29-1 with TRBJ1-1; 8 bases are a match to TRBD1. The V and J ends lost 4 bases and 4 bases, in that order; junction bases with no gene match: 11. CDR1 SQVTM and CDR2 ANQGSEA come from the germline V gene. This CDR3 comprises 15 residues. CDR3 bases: TGCAGCGTTGGGGGGCCTTCGGACAGGGCCACTGAAGCTTTCTTT. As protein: CSVGGPSDRATEAFF.

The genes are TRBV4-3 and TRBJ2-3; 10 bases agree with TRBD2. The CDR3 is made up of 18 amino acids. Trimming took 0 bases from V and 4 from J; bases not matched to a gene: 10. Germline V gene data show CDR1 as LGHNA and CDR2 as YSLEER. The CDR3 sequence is CASSQEPELAGLSDTQYF. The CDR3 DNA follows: TGCGCCAGCAGCCAAGAGCCCGAACTAGCGGGACTTTCAGATACGCAGTATTTT.

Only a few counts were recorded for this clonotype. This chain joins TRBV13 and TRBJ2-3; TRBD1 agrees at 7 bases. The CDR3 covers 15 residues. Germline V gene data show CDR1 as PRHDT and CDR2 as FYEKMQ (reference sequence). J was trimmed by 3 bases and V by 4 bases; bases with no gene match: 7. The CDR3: CASSSRGLETDTQYF. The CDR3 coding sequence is TGTGCCAGCAGCTCGAGGGGGCTAGAGACAGATACGCAGTATTTT.

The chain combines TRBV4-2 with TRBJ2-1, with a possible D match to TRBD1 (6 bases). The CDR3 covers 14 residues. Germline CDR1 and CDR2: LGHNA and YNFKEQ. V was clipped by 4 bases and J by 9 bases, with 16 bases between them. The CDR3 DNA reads TGTGCCAGCAGCCCGAGGGACAATGTCTTTGAGCAGTTCTTC. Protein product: CASSPRDNVFEQFF.

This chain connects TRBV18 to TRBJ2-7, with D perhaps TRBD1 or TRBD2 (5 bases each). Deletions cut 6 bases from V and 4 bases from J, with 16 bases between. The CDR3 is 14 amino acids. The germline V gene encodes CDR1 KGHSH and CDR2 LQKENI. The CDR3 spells CASSPSVGVYEQYF. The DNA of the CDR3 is TGTGCCAGCTCCCCCAGTGTGGGGGTATACGAGCAGTACTTC.

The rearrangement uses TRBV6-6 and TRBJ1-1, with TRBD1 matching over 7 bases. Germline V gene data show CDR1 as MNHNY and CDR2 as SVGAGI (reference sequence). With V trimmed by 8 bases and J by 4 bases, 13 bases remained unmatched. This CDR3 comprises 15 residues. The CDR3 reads CASAKGQGGSTEAFF. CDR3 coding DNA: TGTGCCAGCGCAAAAGGGCAGGGGGGGAGCACTGAAGCTTTCTTT.

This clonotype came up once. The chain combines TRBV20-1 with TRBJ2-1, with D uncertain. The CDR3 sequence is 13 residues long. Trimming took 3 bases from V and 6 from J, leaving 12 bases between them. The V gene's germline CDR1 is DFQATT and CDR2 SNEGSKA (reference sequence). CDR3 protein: CSASARVGNEQFF. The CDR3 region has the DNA TGCAGTGCTAGTGCTAGAGTGGGCAATGAGCAGTTCTTC.

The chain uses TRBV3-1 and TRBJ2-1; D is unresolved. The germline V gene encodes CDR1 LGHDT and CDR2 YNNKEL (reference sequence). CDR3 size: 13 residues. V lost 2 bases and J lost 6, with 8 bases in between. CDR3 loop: CASSQLSPNEQFF. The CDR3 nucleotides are TGTGCCAGCAGCCAATTATCACCCAATGAGCAGTTCTTC.

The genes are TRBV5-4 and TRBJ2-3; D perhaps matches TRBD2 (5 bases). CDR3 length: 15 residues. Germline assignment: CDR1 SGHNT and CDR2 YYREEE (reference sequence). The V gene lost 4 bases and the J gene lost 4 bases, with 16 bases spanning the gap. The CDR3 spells CASSIQGGRADTQYF. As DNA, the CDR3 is TGTGCCAGCAGCATCCAAGGTGGGCGGGCAGATACGCAGTATTTT.

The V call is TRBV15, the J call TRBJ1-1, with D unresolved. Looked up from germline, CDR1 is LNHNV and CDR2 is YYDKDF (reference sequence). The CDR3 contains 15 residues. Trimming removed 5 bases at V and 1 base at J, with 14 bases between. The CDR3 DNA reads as TGTGCCACCAGCGGCCCGCGAAAGGGGAACACTGAAGCTTTCTTT. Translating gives CATSGPRKGNTEAFF.

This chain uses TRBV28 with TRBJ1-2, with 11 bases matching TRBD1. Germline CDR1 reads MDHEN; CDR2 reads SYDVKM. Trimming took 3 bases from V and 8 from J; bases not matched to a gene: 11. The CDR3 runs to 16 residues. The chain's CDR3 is CASSFLGQGESGGYTF. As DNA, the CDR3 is TGTGCCAGCAGTTTCTTGGGACAGGGGGAATCGGGGGGCTACACCTTC.

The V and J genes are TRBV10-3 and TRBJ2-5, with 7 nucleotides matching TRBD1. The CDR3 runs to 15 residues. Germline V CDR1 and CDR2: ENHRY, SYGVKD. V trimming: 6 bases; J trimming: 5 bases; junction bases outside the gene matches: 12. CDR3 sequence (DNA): TGTGCCATCAGGCCAACACAGGGGCTGGGGGAGACCCAGTACTTC. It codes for CAIRPTQGLGETQYF.